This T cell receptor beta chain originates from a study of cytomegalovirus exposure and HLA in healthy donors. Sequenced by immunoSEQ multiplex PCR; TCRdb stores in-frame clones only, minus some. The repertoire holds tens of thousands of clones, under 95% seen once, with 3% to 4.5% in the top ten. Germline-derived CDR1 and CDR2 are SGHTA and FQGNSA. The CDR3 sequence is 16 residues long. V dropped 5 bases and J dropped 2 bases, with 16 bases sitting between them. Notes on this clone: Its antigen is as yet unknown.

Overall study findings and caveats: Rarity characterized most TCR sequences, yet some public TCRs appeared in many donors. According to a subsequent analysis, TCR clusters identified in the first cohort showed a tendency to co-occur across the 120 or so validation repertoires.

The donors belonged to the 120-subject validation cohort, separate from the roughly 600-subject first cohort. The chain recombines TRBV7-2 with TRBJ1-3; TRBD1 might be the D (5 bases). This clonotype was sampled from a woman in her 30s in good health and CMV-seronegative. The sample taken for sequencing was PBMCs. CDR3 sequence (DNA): TGTGCCAGCAGCCCCCTCCTGACAGAGCCTGGAAACACCATATATTTT. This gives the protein CASSPLLTEPGNTIYF.